These 7 T cell receptor beta chains came from one sample sequenced in a study of cytomegalovirus exposure and HLA in healthy donors. Sequencing was performed with immunoSEQ multiplex PCR; in TCRdb, only in-frame clones are kept and a portion is missing. The table includes 200,000 to 300,000 clones, 80% to 95% detected once. Sequenced input: PBMCs. The receptor source for this set is a woman aged 25 to 39 in good health and CMV-seronegative.

This chain joins TRBV7-9 and TRBJ2-5; 8 bases match TRBD2. With V trimmed by 9 bases and J by 1 base, 4 bases remained unmatched. The CDR3 covers 13 residues. Per the germline V gene, CDR1 is SEHNR and CDR2 is FQNEAQ (reference sequence). DNA of the CDR3: TGTGCCAGTAGCACTAGCGGCCAAGAGACCCAGTACTTC. This translates into CASSTSGQETQYF.

V is TRBV28 and J is TRBJ2-7; TRBD1 is a possible D gene (5 bases). Trimming took off 5 bases at V and 6 bases at J, with 26 bases between the two ends. Germline values: CDR1 MDHEN, CDR2 SYDVKM. The CDR3 loop spans 17 amino acids. This CDR3 is CASSLRGLGQGVFEQYF. CDR3 nucleotides: TGTGCCAGCAGTCTAAGGGGCCTCGGGCAGGGTGTCTTCGAGCAGTACTTC. Full variable domain (outside the CDR3, taken from reference TRBV28 and TRBJ2-7): DVKVTQSSRYLVKRTGEKVFLECVQDMDHENMFWYRQDPGLGLRLIYFSYDVKMKEKGDIPEGYSVSREKKERFSLILESASTNQTSMYLCASSLRGLGQGVFEQYFGPGTRLTVT.

The chain employs TRBV29-1 and TRBJ2-1; tentatively, D is TRBD2 (5 bases). The CDR3 sequence is 13 residues long. Germline values: CDR1 SQVTM, CDR2 ANQGSEA. Trimming stripped 4 bases from V and 5 bases from J, with 12 bases between. CDR3 sequence (DNA): TGCAGCGTTGGCGGGCTCCGAAACAATGAGCAGTTCTTC. Translated: CSVGGLRNNEQFF.

The rearrangement uses TRBV5-1 and TRBJ2-7; the D gene could be TRBD1 or TRBD2 (5 bases each). The V and J ends lost 0 bases and 4 bases respectively, with 14 bases between them. The CDR3 runs to 15 residues. Germline V lookup: CDR1 SGHRS, CDR2 YFSETQ. CDR3 loop: CASSLVPGPEYEQYF. In nucleotides, the CDR3 is TGCGCCAGCAGCTTGGTTCCGGGGCCAGAGTACGAGCAGTACTTC. Variable domain in full (rest from reference TRBV5-1 and TRBJ2-7): KAGVTQTPRYLIKTRGQQVTLSCSPISGHRSVSWYQQTPGQGLQFLFEYFSETQRNKGNFPGRFSGRQFSNSRSEMNVSTLELGDSALYLCASSLVPGPEYEQYFGPGTRLTVT.

This clone came up a few times. The V call is TRBV5-4, the J call TRBJ1-1; the match to TRBD1 covers 9 bases. The V gene end was trimmed by 4 bases and the J gene end by 4 bases; junction bases not matched to a gene: 8. Germline CDR1 reads SGHNT; CDR2 reads YYREEE (reference sequence). The CDR3 runs 15 residues. This CDR3 is CASSPQQGAVTEAFF. The CDR3 region has the DNA TGTGCCAGCAGCCCACAACAGGGGGCCGTCACTGAAGCTTTCTTT. The full variable domain, with the rest looked up from reference TRBV5-4 and TRBJ1-1, is ETGVTQSPTHLIKTRGQQVTLRCSSQSGHNTVSWYQQALGQGPQFIFQYYREEENGRGNFPPRFSGLQFPNYSSELNVNALELDDSALYLCASSPQQGAVTEAFFGQGTRLTVV.

The count of this clone is one. This chain joins TRBV27 and TRBJ2-1; 10 bases agree with TRBD2. The CDR3 covers 15 residues. Germline CDR1 reads MNHEY; CDR2 reads SMNVEV (reference sequence). After removal of 5 bases from V and 4 bases from J, the junction contained 5 bases not matched to a gene. The CDR3 protein is CASSPLAGLYNEQFF. CDR3 DNA: TGTGCCAGCAGTCCACTAGCGGGACTATACAATGAGCAGTTCTTC.

This chain connects TRBV14 to TRBJ1-2, with D possibly being TRBD1 (5 bases). Germline CDR1 and CDR2: SGHDN and FVKESK. The V end was cut by 4 bases, the J end by 5 bases, with 14 bases between. This CDR3 region has 14 residues. As DNA, the CDR3 is TGTGCCAGCAGCCCGGAGTTAGGGGAGTATGGCTACACCTTC. Its translation: CASSPELGEYGYTF.